This TCR beta chain was sequenced for a study of T cell responses to AZD1222 COVID-19 vaccine. The germline V gene has CDR1 LGHNA and CDR2 YNFKEQ. V gave up 0 bases and J gave up 7 bases; unmatched junction bases: 2. The CDR3 contains 16 residues. Using immunoSEQ multiplex PCR, the repertoire was profiled, and TCRdb retains in-frame clones only, with some absent. The data show some 130,000 clones, with 85% to 90% seen just once and approximately 20% held by the top ten. This receptor was identified in an adult in good health. Sample: peripheral blood, taken on day 0 of AZD1222 vaccination. The V call is TRBV4-2, the J call TRBJ2-3; TRBD2 matches 15 bases. This chain's CDR3 is CASSQDGTSGGYTQYF. CDR3 DNA: TGTGCCAGCAGCCAAGATGGGACTAGCGGGGGGTATACGCAGTATTTT.